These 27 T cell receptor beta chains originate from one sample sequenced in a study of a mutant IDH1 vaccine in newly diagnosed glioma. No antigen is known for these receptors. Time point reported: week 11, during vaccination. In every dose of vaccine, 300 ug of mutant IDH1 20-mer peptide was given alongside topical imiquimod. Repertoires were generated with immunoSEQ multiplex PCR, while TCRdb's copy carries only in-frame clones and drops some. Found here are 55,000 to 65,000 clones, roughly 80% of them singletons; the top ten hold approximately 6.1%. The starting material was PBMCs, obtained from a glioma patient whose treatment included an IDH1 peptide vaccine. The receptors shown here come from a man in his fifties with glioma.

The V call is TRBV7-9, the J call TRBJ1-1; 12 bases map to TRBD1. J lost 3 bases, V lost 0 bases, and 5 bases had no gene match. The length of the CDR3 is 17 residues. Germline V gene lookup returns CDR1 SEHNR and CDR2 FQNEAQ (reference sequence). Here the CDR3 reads CASSLAFGTGGHTEAFF. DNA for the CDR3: TGTGCCAGCAGCTTAGCGTTCGGGACAGGGGGCCACACTGAAGCTTTCTTT.

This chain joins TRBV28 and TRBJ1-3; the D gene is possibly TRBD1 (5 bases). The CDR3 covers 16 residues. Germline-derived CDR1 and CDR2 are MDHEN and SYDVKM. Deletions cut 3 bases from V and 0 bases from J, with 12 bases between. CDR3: CASSFPGTNSGNTIYF. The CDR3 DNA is TGTGCCAGCAGTTTCCCAGGGACGAACTCTGGAAACACCATATATTTT.

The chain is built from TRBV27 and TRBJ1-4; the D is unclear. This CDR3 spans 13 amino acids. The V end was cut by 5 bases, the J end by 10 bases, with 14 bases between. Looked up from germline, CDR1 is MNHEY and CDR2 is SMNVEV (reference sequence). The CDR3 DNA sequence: TGTGCCAGCAGTCCTACGTTAGGAGGAAAACTGTTTTTT. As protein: CASSPTLGGKLFF. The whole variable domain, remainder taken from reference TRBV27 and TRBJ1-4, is EAQVTQNPRYLITVTGKKLTVTCSQNMNHEYMSWYRQDPGLGLRQIYYSMNVEVTDKGDVPEGYKVSRKEKRNFPLILESPSPNQTSLYFCASSPTLGGKLFFGSGTQLSVL.

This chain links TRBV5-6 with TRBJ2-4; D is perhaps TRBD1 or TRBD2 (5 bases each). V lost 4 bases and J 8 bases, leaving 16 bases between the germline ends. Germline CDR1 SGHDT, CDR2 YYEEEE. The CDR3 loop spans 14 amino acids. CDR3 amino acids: CASSPGPRIDIQYF. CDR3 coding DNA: TGTGCCAGCAGCCCGGGACCCAGGATAGACATTCAGTACTTC. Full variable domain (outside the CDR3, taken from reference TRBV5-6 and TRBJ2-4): DAGVTQSPTHLIKTRGQQVTLRCSPKSGHDTVSWYQQALGQGPQFIFQYYEEEERQRGNFPDRFSGHQFPNYSSELNVNALLLGDSALYLCASSPGPRIDIQYFGAGTRLSVL.

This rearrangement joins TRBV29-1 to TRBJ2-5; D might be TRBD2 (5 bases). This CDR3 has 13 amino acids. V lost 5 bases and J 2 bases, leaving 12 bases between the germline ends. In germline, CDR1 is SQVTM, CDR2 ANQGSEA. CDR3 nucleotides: TGCAGCGTTTGGAGGCTGGGACAAGAGACCCAGTACTTC. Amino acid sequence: CSVWRLGQETQYF.

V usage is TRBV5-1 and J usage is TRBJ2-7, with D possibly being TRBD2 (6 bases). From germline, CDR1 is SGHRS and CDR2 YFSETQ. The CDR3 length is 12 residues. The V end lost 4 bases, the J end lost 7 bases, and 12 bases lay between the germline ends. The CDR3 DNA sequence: TGCGCCAGCAGCGCTGGAGGGCGGGAGCAGTACTTC. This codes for CASSAGGREQYF.

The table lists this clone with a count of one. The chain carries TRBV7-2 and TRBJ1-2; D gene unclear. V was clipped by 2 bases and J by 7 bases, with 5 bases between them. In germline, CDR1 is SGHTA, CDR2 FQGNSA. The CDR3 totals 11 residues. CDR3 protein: CASSLRFGYTF. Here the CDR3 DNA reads TGTGCCAGCAGCTTAAGGTTTGGCTACACCTTC.

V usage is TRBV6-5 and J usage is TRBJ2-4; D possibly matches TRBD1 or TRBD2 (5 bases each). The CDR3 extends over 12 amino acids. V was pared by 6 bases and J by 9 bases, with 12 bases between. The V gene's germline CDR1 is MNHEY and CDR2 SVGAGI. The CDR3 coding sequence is TGTGCCAGCAGGGGACCTAGGAGCATTCAGTACTTC. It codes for CASRGPRSIQYF.

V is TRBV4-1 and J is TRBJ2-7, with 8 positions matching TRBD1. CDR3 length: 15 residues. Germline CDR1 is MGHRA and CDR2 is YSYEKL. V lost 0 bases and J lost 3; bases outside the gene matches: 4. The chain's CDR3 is CASSQDGTGNYEQYF. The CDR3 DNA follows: TGCGCCAGCAGCCAAGACGGGACAGGTAACTACGAGCAGTACTTC.

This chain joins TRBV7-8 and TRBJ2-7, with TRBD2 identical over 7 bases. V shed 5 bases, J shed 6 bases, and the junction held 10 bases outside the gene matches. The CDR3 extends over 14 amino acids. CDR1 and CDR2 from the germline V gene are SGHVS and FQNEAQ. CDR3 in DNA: TGTGCCAGCAGCCCTGGGACTACCCCAAGCGAGCAGTACTTC. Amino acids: CASSPGTTPSEQYF. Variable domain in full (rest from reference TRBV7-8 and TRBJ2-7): GAGVSQSPRYKVAKRGQDVALRCDPISGHVSLFWYQQALGQGPEFLTYFQNEAQLDKSGLPSDRFFAERPEGSVSTLKIQRTQQEDSAVYLCASSPGTTPSEQYFGPGTRLTVT.

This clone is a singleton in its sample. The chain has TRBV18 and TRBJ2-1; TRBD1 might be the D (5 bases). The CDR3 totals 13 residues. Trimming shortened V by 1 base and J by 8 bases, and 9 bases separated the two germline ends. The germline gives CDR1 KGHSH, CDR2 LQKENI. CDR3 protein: CASSPLRGDEQFF. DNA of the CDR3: TGTGCCAGCTCACCACTAAGGGGCGATGAGCAGTTCTTC.

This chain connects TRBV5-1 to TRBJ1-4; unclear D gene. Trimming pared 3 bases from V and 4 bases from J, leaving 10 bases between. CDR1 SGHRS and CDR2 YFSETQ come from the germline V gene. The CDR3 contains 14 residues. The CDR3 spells CASSSDGVNEKLFF. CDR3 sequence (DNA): TGCGCCAGCAGCTCCGACGGAGTTAATGAAAAACTGTTTTTT.

The CDR3 here is CASLHRDREEEKLFF. The CDR3 DNA sequence: TGTGCCAGCCTCCACCGGGACAGGGAGGAGGAAAAACTGTTTTTT. V and J are TRBV19 and TRBJ1-4, with 9 bases aligning to TRBD1. CDR3 length: 15 amino acids. Per germline, CDR1 LNHDA and CDR2 SQIVND (reference sequence). Losses at the gene ends were 9 bases for V and 8 bases for J; bases not matched to a gene: 13.

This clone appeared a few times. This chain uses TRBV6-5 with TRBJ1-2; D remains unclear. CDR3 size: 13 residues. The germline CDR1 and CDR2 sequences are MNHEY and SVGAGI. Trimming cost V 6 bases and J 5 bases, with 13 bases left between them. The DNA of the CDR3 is TGTGCCAGCAGCCGCGGGCATCCTTATGGCTACACCTTC. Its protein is CASSRGHPYGYTF.

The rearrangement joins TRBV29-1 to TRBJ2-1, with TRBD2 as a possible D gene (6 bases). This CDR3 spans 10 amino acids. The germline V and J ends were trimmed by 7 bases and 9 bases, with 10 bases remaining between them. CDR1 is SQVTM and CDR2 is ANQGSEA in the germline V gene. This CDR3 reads CSARLVEQFF. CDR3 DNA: TGCAGCGCAAGACTAGTTGAGCAGTTCTTC.

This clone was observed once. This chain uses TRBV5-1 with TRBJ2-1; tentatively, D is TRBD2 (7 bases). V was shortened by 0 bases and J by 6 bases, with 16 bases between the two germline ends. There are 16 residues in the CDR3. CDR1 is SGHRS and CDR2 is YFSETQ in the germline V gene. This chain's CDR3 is CASSLGGGGAFNEQFF. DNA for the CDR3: TGCGCCAGCAGCTTGGGAGGGGGGGGAGCTTTCAATGAGCAGTTCTTC.

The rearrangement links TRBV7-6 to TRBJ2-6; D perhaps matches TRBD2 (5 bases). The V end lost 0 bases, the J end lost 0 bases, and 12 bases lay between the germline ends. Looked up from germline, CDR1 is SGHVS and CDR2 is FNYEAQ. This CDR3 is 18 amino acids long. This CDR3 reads CASSLARTSSSGANVLTF. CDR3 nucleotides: TGTGCCAGCAGCTTAGCGCGGACTTCTAGCTCTGGGGCCAACGTCCTGACTTTC.

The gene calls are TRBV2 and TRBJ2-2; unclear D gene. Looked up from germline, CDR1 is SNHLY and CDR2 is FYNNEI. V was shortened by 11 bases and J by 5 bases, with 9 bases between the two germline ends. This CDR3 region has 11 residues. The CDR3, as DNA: TGTGCCTTAAGTGCTACCGGGGAGCTGTTTTTT. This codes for CALSATGELFF.

The CDR3 loop reads CSVEEETQYF. CDR3 sequence (DNA): TGCAGCGTTGAGGAAGAGACCCAGTACTTC. The chain recombines TRBV29-1 with TRBJ2-5, with D unresolved. CDR1 SQVTM and CDR2 ANQGSEA come from the germline V gene. This CDR3 region has 10 residues. V lost 3 bases to trimming and J lost 3 bases, with 2 bases between them.

The CDR3 DNA is TGCAGCGTTGAACGGGGGACCGGGGAGCTGTTTTTT. Its translation: CSVERGTGELFF. The chain combines TRBV29-1 with TRBJ2-2, with D perhaps matching TRBD2 (6 bases). The germline gives CDR1 SQVTM, CDR2 ANQGSEA. V was shortened by 2 bases and J by 5 bases, with 6 bases between the two germline ends. The CDR3 totals 12 residues.

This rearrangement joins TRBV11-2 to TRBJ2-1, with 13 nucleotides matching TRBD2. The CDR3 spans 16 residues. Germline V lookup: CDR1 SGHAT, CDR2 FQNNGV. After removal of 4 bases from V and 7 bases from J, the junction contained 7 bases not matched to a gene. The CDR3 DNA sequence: TGTGCCAGCAGCTCCCCACTAGCGGGGGGGCCTAATGAGCAGTTCTTC. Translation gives CASSSPLAGGPNEQFF.

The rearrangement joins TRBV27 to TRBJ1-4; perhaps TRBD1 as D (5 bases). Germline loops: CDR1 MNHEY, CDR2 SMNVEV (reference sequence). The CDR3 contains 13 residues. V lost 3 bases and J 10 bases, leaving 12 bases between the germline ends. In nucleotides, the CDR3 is TGTGCCAGCAGTTTCGGGACGCCCCCAAAACTGTTTTTT. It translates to CASSFGTPPKLFF.

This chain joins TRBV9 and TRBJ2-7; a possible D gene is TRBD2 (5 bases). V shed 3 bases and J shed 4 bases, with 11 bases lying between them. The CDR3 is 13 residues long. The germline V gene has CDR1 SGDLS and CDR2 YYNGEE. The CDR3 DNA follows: TGTGCCAGCAGCGCGTCGACGGGATACGAGCAGTACTTC. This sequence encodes CASSASTGYEQYF.

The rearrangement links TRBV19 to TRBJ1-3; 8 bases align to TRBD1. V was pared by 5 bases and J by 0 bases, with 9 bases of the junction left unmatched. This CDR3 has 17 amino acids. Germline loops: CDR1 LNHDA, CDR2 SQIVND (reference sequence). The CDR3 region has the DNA TGTGCCAGTAGTGGCTTCGGGACAGGAATCTCTGGAAACACCATATATTTT. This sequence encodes CASSGFGTGISGNTIYF. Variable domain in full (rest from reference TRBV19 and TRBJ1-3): DGGITQSPKYLFRKEGQNVTLSCEQNLNHDAMYWYRQDPGQGLRLIYYSQIVNDFQKGDIAEGYSVSREKKESFPLTVTSAQKNPTAFYLCASSGFGTGISGNTIYFGEGSWLTVV.

The CDR3 here is CASRPSGINEQFF. Written as DNA, the CDR3 is TGTGCCAGCAGGCCTAGCGGGATCAATGAGCAGTTCTTC. This chain uses TRBV7-2 with TRBJ2-1, with 9 bases matching TRBD2. The CDR3 has 13 amino acids. From germline, CDR1 is SGHTA and CDR2 FQGNSA. With V trimmed by 6 bases and J by 6 bases, 3 bases remained unmatched.

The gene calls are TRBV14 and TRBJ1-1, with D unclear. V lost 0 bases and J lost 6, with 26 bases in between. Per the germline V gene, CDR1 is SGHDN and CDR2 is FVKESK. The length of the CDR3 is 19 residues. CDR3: CASSQEPLWDLSYHAEAFF. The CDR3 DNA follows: TGTGCCAGCAGCCAAGAACCCTTGTGGGATCTGAGTTACCACGCTGAAGCTTTCTTT.

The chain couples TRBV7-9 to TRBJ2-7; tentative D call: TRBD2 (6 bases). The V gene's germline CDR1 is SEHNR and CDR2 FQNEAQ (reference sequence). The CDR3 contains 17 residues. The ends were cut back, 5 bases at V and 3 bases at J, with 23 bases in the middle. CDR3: CASSPPRSGSTFYEQYF. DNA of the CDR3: TGTGCCAGCAGCCCTCCCCGTAGCGGTAGTACCTTCTACGAGCAGTACTTC.